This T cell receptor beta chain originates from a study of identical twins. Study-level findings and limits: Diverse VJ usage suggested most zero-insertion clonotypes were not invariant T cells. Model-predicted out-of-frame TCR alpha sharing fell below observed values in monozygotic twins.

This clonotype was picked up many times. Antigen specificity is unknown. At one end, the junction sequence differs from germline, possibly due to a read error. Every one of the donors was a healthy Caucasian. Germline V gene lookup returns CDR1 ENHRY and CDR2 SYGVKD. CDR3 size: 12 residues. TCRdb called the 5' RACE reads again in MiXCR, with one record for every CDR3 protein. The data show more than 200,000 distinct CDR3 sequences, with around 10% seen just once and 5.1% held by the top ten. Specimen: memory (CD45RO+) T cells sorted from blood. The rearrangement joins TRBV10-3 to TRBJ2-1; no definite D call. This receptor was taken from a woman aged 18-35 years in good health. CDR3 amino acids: CAISESGHQPLF. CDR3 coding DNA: TGTGCCATCAGTGAGTCGGGTCACCAGCCACTCTTC.